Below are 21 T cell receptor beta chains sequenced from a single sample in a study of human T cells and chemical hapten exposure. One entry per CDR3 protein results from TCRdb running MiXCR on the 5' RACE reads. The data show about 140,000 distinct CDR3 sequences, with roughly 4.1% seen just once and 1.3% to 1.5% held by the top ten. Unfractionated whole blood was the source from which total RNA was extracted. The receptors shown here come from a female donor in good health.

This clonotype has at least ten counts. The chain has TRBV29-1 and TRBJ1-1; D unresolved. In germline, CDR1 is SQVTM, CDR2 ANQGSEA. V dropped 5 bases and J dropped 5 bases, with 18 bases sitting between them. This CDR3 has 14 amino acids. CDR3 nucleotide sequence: TGCAGCGTTACGACGGACGCCGGCAGTACTGAAGCTTTCTTT. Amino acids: CSVTTDAGSTEAFF.

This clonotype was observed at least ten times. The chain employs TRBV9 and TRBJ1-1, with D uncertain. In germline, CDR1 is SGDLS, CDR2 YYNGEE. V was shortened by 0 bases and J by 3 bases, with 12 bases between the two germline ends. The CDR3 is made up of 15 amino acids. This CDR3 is CASSVGAVGHTEAFF. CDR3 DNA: TGTGCCAGCAGCGTAGGGGCGGTCGGACACACTGAAGCTTTCTTT.

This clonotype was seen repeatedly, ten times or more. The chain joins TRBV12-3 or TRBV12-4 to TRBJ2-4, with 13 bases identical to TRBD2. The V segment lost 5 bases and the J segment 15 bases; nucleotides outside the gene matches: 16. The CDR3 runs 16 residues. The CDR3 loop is CASSGFPGLAGSSPYF. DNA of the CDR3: TGTGCCAGCAGTGGCTTCCCGGGACTAGCGGGGTCTTCCCCGTACTTC.

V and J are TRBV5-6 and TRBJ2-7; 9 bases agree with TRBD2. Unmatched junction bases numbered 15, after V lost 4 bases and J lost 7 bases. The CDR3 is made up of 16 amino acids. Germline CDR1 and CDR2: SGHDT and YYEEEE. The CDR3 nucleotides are TGTGCCAGCAGCGCGTCCCCGGGACTAGCAACGGGTGAGCAGTACTTC. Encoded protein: CASSASPGLATGEQYF.

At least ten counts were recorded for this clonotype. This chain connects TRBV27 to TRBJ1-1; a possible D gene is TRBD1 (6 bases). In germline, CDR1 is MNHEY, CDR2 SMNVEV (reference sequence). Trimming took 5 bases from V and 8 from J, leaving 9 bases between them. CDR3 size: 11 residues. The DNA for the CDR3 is TGTGCCAGCAGTCAGGGGAGGGAAGCTTTCTTT. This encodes CASSQGREAFF.

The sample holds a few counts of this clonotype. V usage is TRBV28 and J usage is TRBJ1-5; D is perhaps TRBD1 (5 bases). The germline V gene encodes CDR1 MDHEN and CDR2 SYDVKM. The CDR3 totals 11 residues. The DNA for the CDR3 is TGTGAGGGGAATAGCAATCAGCCCCAGCATTTT. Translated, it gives CEGNSNQPQHF. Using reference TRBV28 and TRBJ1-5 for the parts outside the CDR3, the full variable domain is DVKVTQSSRYLVKRTGEKVFLECVQDMDHENMFWYRQDPGLGLRLIYFSYDVKMKEKGDIPEGYSVSREKKERFSLILESASTNQTSMYLCEGNSNQPQHFGDGTRLSIL.

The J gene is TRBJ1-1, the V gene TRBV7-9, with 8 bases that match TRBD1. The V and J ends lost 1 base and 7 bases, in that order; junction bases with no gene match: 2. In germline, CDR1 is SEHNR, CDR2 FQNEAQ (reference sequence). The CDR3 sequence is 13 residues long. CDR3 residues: CASSLEQGDEAFF. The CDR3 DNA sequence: TGTGCCAGCAGCTTAGAACAGGGGGATGAAGCTTTCTTT.

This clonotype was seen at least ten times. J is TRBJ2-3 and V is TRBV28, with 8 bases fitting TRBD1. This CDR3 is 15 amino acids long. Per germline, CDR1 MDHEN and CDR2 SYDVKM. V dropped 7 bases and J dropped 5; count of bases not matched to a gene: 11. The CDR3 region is CASTEGGQGLDTQYF. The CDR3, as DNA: TGTGCCAGCACTGAAGGAGGACAGGGATTAGATACGCAGTATTTT.

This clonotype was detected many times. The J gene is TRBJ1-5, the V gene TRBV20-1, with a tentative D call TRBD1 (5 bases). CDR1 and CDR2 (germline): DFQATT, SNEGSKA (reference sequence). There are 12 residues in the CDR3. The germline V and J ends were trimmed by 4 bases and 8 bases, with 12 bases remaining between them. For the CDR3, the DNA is TGCAGTGCTAAGGGGACTACGGAGCCCCAGCATTTT. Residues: CSAKGTTEPQHF.

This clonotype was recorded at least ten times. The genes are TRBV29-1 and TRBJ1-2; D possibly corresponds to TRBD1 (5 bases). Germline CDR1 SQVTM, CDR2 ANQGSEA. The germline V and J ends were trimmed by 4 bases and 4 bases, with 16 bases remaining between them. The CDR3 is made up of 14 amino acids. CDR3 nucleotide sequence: TGCAGCGTTGCCGGGACGTCAGACCGCTATGGCTACACCTTC. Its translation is CSVAGTSDRYGYTF.

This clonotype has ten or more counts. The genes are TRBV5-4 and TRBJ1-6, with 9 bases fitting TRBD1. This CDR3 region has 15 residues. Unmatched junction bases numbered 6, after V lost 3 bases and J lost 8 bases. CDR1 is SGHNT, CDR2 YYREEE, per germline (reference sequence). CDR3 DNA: TGTGCCAGCAGCTCCGGACAGGGGCGGTATTCACCCCTCCACTTT. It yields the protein CASSSGQGRYSPLHF. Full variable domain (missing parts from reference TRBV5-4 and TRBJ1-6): ETGVTQSPTHLIKTRGQQVTLRCSSQSGHNTVSWYQQALGQGPQFIFQYYREEENGRGNFPPRFSGLQFPNYSSELNVNALELDDSALYLCASSSGQGRYSPLHFGNGTRLTVT.

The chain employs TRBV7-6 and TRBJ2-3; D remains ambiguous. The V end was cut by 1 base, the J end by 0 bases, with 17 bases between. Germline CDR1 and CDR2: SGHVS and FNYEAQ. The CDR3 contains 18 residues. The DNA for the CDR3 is TGTGCCAGCAGCTTAGTTGGTGGTGTTCACTGTAGCACAGATACGCAGTATTTT. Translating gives CASSLVGGVHCSTDTQYF. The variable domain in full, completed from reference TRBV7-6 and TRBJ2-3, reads GAGVSQSPRYKVTKRGQDVALRCDPISGHVSLYWYRQALGQGPEFLTYFNYEAQQDKSGLPNDRFSAERPEGSISTLTIQRTEQRDSAMYRCASSLVGGVHCSTDTQYFGPGTRLTVL.

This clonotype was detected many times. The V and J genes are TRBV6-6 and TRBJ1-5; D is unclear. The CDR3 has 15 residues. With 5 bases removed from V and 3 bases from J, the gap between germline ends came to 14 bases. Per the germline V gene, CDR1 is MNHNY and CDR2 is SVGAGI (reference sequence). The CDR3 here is CASSTRTENNQPQHF. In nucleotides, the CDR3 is TGTGCCAGCAGTACCCGCACGGAGAACAATCAGCCCCAGCATTTT.

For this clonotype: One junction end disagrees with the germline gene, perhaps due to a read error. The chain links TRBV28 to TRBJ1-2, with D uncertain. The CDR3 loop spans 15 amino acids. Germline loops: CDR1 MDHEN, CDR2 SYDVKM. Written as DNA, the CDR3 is TGTGCCAGAACACCTGGAGACAAAGGACGTGATGGCGACACCTTC. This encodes CARTPGDKGRDGDTF.

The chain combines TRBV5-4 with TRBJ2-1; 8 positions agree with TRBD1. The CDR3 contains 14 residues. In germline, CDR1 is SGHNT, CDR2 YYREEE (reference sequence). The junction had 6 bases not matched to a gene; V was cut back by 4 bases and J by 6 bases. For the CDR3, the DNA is TGTGCCAGCAGCAGGACAGGGCCCCCCAATGAGCAGTTCTTC. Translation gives CASSRTGPPNEQFF.

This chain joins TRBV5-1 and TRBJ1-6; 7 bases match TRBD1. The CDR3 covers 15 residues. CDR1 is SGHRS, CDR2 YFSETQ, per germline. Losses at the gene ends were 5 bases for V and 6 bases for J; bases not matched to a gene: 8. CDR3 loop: CASRGVRGSNSPLHF. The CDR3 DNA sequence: TGCGCCAGCAGAGGGGTCAGGGGGAGTAATTCACCCCTCCACTTT. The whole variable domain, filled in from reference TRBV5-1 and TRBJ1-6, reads KAGVTQTPRYLIKTRGQQVTLSCSPISGHRSVSWYQQTPGQGLQFLFEYFSETQRNKGNFPGRFSGRQFSNSRSEMNVSTLELGDSALYLCASRGVRGSNSPLHFGNGTRLTVT.

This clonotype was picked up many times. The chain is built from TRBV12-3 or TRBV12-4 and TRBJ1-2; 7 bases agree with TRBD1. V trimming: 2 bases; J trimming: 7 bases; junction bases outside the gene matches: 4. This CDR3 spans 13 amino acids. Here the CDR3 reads CASSLQGVAGYTF. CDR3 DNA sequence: TGTGCCAGCAGTTTACAGGGGGTCGCTGGCTACACCTTC.

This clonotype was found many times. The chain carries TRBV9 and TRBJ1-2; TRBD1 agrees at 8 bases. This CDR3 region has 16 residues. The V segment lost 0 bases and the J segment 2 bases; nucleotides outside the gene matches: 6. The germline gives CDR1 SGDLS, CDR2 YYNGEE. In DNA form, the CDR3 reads TGTGCCAGCAGCGTAGGAACAGGGGGATCGAACTATGGCTACACCTTC. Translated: CASSVGTGGSNYGYTF.

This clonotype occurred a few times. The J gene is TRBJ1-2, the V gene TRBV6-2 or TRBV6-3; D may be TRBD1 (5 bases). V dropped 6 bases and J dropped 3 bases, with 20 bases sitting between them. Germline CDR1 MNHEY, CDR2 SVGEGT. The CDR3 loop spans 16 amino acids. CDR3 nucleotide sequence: TGTGCCAGCAGGACCGAGGAACAGGCCGGCTACTATGGCTACACCTTC. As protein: CASRTEEQAGYYGYTF.

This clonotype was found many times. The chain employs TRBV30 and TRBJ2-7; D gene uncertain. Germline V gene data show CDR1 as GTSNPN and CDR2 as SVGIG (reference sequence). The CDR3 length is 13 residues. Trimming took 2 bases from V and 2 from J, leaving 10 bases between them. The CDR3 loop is CAWSLQVAYEQYF. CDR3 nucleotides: TGTGCCTGGAGTTTGCAGGTCGCCTACGAGCAGTACTTC.

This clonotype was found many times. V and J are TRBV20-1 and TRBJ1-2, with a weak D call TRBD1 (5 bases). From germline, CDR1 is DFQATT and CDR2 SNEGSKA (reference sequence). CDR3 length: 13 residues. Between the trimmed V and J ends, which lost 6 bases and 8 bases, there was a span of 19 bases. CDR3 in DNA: TGCAGTGCCCGAAGGGACCAGGCCTGGGGCTACACCTTC. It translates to CSARRDQAWGYTF.